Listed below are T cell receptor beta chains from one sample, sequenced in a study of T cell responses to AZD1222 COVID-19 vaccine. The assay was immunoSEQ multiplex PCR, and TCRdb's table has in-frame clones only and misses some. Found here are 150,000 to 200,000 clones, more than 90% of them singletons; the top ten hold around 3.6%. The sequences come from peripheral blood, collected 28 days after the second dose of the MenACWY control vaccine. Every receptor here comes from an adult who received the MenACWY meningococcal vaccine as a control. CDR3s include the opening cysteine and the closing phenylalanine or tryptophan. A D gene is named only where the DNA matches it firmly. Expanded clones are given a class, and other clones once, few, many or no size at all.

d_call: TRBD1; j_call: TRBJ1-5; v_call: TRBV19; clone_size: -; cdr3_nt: TGTGCCAGTAGTACGGAACAGGGGGTCAGCAATCAGCCCCAGCATTTT; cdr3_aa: CASSTEQGVSNQPQHF
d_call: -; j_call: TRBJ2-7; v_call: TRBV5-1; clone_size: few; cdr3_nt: TGCGCCAGCAGCTTGTCGGACCTCTCCTACGAGCAGTACTTC; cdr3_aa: CASSLSDLSYEQYF
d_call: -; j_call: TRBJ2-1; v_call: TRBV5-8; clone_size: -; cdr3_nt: TGTGCCAGCAGCTTGGAAACAGTTAGCTCCTACAATGAGCAGTTCTTC; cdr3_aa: CASSLETVSSYNEQFF
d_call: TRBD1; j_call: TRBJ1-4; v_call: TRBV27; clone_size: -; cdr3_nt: TGTGCCAGCAGTTTAAGGGGACAGGGCATAACTAATGAAAAACTGTTTTTT; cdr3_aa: CASSLRGQGITNEKLFF
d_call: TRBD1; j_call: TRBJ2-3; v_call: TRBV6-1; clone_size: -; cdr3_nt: TGTGCCAGCAGTGTTAGAGGGACAGGGACCACAGATACGCAGTATTTT; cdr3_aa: CASSVRGTGTTDTQYF
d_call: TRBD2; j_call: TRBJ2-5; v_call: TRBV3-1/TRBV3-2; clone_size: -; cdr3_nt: TGTGCCAGCAGCCGGACTACTAGCGGGCCCCAAGAGACCCAGTACTTC; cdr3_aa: CASSRTTSGPQETQYF
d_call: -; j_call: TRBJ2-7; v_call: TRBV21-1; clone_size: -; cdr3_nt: TGTGCCAGCACCCCTTGCCGGACAGCTACCTCCTACGAGCAGTACTTC; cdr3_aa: CASTPCRTATSYEQYF
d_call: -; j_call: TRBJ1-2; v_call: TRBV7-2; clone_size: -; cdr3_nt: TGTGCCAGCAGCTTAGAGTTGGGTAGGAGAGGCTACACCTTC; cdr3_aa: CASSLELGRRGYTF
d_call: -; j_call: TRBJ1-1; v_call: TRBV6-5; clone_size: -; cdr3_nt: TGTGCCAGCAGTTGGGGAGGGGACGCTTTCTTT; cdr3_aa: CASSWGGDAFF
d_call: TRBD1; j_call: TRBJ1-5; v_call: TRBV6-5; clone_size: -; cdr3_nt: TGTGCCAGCAGTTACCGGGGACAGCAGAGGAGGCAGCCCCAGCATTTT; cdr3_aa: CASSYRGQQRRQPQHF
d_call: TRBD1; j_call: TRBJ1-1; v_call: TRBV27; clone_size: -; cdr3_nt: TGTGCCAGCAGCCTCGGACAGGGTGGAACTGAAGCTTTCTTT; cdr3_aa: CASSLGQGGTEAFF
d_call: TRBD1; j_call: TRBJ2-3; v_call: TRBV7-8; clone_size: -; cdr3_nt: TGTGCCAGCAGCTCTGAAGGGGGCGCGAGCACAGATACGCAGTATTTT; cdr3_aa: CASSSEGGASTDTQYF
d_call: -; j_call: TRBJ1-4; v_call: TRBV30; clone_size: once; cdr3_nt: TGTGCCTGGAGACTCGGCCCCTGGCTTGGTAGTGAAAAACTGTTTTTT; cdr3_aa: CAWRLGPWLGSEKLFF
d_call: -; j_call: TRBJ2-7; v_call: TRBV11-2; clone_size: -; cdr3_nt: TGTGCCAGCAGCGGGACACGCTACGAGCAGTACTTC; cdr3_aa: CASSGTRYEQYF
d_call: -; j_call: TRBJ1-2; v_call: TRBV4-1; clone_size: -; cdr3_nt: TGCGCCAGCAGCCAGGAGACAGGTGGCTACACCTTC; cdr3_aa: CASSQETGGYTF
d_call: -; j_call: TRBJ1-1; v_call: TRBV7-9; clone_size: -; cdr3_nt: TGTGCCAGCAGCTTACAAACGTACACTGAAGCTTTCTTT; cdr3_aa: CASSLQTYTEAFF
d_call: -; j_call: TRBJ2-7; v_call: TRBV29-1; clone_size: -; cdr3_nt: TGCAGCGTTGGGGGGACCGGGGAAGAGCAGTACTTC; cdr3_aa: CSVGGTGEEQYF
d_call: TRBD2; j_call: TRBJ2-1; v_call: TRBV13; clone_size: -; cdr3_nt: TGTGCCAGCAGCCCGAGTCGAGGGACTAGCGGGTTTGTTGAGCAGTTCTTC; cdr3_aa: CASSPSRGTSGFVEQFF
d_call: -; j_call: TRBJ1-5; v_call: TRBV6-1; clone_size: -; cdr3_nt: TGTGCCAGCAGTGAAGCGCGGAGATATAGCAATCAGCCCCAGCATTTT; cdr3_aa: CASSEARRYSNQPQHF
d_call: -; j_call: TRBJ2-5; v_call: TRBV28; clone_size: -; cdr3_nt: TGTGCCAGCAGTTTACCTGGGGGTGGAGAGACCCAGTACTTC; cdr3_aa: CASSLPGGGETQYF
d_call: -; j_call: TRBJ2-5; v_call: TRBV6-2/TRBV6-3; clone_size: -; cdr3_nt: TGTGCCAGCAGTCAAGCGGAGACCCAGTACTTC; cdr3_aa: CASSQAETQYF
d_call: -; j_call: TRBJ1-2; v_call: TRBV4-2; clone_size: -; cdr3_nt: TGTGCCAGCAGCCAAGAATACAGGTCCCTTTTCTACACCTTC; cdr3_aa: CASSQEYRSLFYTF
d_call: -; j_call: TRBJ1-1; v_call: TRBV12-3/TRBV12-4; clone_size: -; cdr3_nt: TGTGCCAGCGCCGGGATCAGTGAAGCTTTCTTT; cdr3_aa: CASAGISEAFF